What follows is one T cell receptor (beta chain) and its context. No antigen is known for it. ViraFEST used viral peptide pools to expand antigen-specific CD4+ T cells before sequencing. Cells that had been cultured for approximately eleven days were the source of isolated CD4+ T cells. All participants had two doses of either the BNT162b2 or mRNA-1273 vaccine. Vaccinated participants had no history of SARS-CoV-2 infection and tested negative for nucleocapsid antibodies. Cultures of over 1.5 million PBMC per well contained 10 IU/ml IL-2 plus 10 ug/ml peptides. Germline V gene data show CDR1 as SGHRS and CDR2 as YFSETQ. V was clipped by 2 bases and J by 3 bases; unmatched bases: 8. This CDR3 is 17 amino acids long. The assay was immunoSEQ multiplex PCR, and TCRdb's table has in-frame clones only and misses some. The sample contains about 66,000 clones, around four fifths of which appear only once. This sample stems from a study of vaccination effects on CD4 cells after COVID-19. Points from the study as a whole: A shortage of convalescent patients and an absence of early post-infection timepoints characterized the study.

The chain employs TRBV5-1 and TRBJ2-3, with TRBD2 matching 11 bases. Sequencing used CD4+ T cells from PBMCs cultured with HCoV-OC43 spike peptides, obtained after COVID-19 vaccination. Subset here: HCoV-OC43 spike overlapping peptide pool stimulation. This receptor was taken from a human donor who received a COVID-19 vaccine. CDR3 region: CASSFWPTSGGTDTQYF. The CDR3 bases are TGCGCCAGCAGCTTTTGGCCCACTAGCGGGGGAACAGATACGCAGTATTTT. Filled out from reference TRBV5-1 and TRBJ2-3, the complete variable domain reads KAGVTQTPRYLIKTRGQQVTLSCSPISGHRSVSWYQQTPGQGLQFLFEYFSETQRNKGNFPGRFSGRQFSNSRSEMNVSTLELGDSALYLCASSFWPTSGGTDTQYFGPGTRLTVL.